This T cell receptor (beta chain) was recorded in a study of long-term antiretroviral therapy in people with HIV. Regarding the study as a whole: Information on adherence, resistance and therapy changes was unavailable. Possibly under older ART regimens, blood was drawn between about 2003 and 2018.

With respect to this clone: Its antigen remains unidentified.

It was version v3.0 of the immunoSEQ assay that was run at survey level. Repertoires were generated with immunoSEQ multiplex PCR, while TCRdb's copy carries only in-frame clones and drops some. The sample shows around 30,000 clones, 85% of them seen only once. The source was unsorted PBMCs, collected 2.3 years after starting antiretroviral therapy. The TCR comes from a man between 40 and 49 years old with HIV.

The DNA of the CDR3 is TGTGCCAGCAGCGGTTTGATTGGCACAGATACGCAGTATTTT. Its translation is CASSGLIGTDTQYF. J is TRBJ2-3 and V is TRBV5-8; unclear D gene. The CDR3 contains 14 residues. Germline V gene data show CDR1 as SGHTS and CDR2 as YDEGEE. V gave up 4 bases and J gave up 1 base, with 10 bases separating them.